Listed below are T cell receptor beta chains from one sample, sequenced in a study of CXCR3-negative and CXCR3-positive naive CD8 T cells. TCRdb reanalyzed the 5' RACE reads, giving one entry per CDR3 protein sequence and no DNA. The sample has about 40,000 distinct CDR3 sequences; the top ten hold about 7.7%. Material: memory CD8+ T cells from blood. All receptors derive from a human donor in good health. Some clones in this sample may be carry-over from other donors' samples. The CDR3 runs from the conserved cysteine through the conserved F or W. Where a row states a size, it is once, few, many or the class of an expanded clone; other rows omit it.

- TRBJ2-5 TRBV30 CAWTLHQETQYF
- TRBJ1-1 TRBV6-2/TRBV6-3 CASRAGIGTENTEAFF
- TRBJ2-6 TRBV29-1 CSVEDRQGRSSGANVLTF
- TRBJ2-5 TRBV7-2 CASSLGVRGFGPPGTQYF
- TRBJ2-7 TRBV20-1 CSARDRGGASYEQYF
- TRBJ1-2 TRBV10-2 CASSDADGYTF
- TRBJ1-2 TRBV29-1 CSVGQDYGYTF
- TRBJ2-7 TRBV29-1 CSVALGGYEQYF
- TRBJ2-2 TRBV7-8 CASRIPGQLNTGELFF
- TRBJ2-5 TRBV29-1 CSVDEGGGETQYF
- TRBJ1-5 TRBV6-5 CASSRDGYSNQPQHF
- TRBJ2-2 TRBV29-1 CSVRQGIGELFF
- TRBJ2-7 TRBV29-1 CSVLGQDVYEQYF
- TRBJ1-5 TRBV3-1 CASSPRRQGNQPQHF
- TRBJ2-5 TRBV6-6 CASSYGEGTQYF
- TRBJ2-1 TRBV28 CASSLIGNEQFF
- TRBJ2-7 TRBV6-5 CASSPTGRGLEQYF
- TRBJ1-1 TRBV29-1 CSVEEEGGFVEAFF
- TRBJ2-1 TRBV7-2 CASSPRERGPYNEQFF
- TRBJ1-2 TRBV29-1 CSVVEDRGLCTF
- TRBJ2-3 TRBV3-1 CASRRIRDGGDTQYF
- TRBJ1-2 TRBV29-1 CSVSGSPGYTF
- TRBJ2-7 TRBV5-5 CASSYSDEQYF
medium-sized TRBJ2-1 TRBV10-3 CAISESQASSYNEQFF
- TRBJ2-1 TRBV7-2 CASTDEIRAHEQFF
- TRBJ2-7 TRBV12-3/TRBV12-4 CASRQILGTMVHEQYF
- TRBJ1-1 TRBV29-1 CSAKGGQSSVNTEAFF
- TRBJ1-4 TRBV12-3/TRBV12-4 CASSWTGFPTNEKLFF
- TRBJ2-7 TRBV7-9 CASNPTEGSYEQYF
- TRBJ2-7 TRBV4-1 CASSQVVRGGAVRYEQYF
- TRBJ2-7 TRBV11-2 CASSFGSAGFAPYEQYF
- TRBJ2-6 TRBV20-1 CSARDRAAGANVLTF
- TRBJ2-7 TRBV14 CASSQAPGGLYEQYF